The TCR beta chain described here comes from a study of blood T cell repertoires in COVID-19 (dated by TCRdb to 2020 to 2022). Broadly, across the study: Samples covering the acute and convalescent phases of COVID-19 were provided by collaborators in the United States, Italy and Spain. The material from the prospective study consisted of cDNA or gDNA derived from T cells, B-cell-depleted T cells, or PBMCs. The repertoires were made available in a free public database intended to serve as a resource for research on the immune response to SARS-CoV-2. The dataset comprised deeply sampled blood TCRbeta repertoires from subjects exposed to, actively infected with, or recovered from COVID-19. A de-identified subject ID, COVID-19 status, age in years and sex were almost always included in the sample metadata. The samples were drawn from two sources: the first 160 participants of the ongoing ImmuneRACE study, and 1,200 or so subjects contributed by 6 global collaborators. Where available, HLA class I and class II types were obtained from metadata supplied by the sample provider rather than from assay-based typing.

TCRbeta CDR3 regions were amplified from genomic DNA using the immunoSEQ Assay, a bias-controlled multiplex PCR. On the study's bioinformatics: Within the assay, amplification of reference gene primers was used to estimate how many nucleated cells each sample contained. To quantify the absolute abundance of each unique TCRbeta CDR3 rearrangement, sequence reads were collapsed and filtered. For each sample, productive Simpson clonality was calculated by taking the square root of Simpson's diversity index across productive rearrangements. TCRdb re-hosts the immuneACCESS table, in-frame sequences only. Its copies lack some clones; in the studies checked, an unresolved V gene accounts for under half of them, and the cause for the rest is not known. Clone size and V and J calls were adopted from that table, with D and trimming inferred from the DNA. For this sample the table gives about 200,000 clones, of which roughly 82% were detected only once. The ten largest clones capture 5.6% of the sample.

Here is what the overall study found, with its caveats: The quantity of clinical and demographic metadata differed by source and by participant and was supplied without curation.

Participants in the prospective study were enrolled through a virtual design, were aged roughly 18 to 90 years, and lived in about two dozen United States geographic areas. In the prospective study, cohorts were assigned on the basis of participant-reported clinical history obtained from a screening survey and a study questionnaire. Each participant in the prospective study had whole blood, serum and a nasopharyngeal or oropharyngeal swab collected by mobile phlebotomists. Participants in the prospective study had the option to provide additional blood draws and questionnaires over a roughly 2-month period. Before DNA extraction, blood samples from the prospective study were shipped at room temperature or frozen. As to this clone: Its cognate antigen has yet to be identified. No quality values exist for individual bases; no much larger clone is one base distant.

The specimen was PBMCs or T cells enriched from blood (not recorded which). The clonotype originates from a man aged 35 to 55 with acute COVID-19.

The CDR3 protein: CASTSPGLAEYF. The nucleotide sequence reads as follows: TGTGCCAGTACCAGCCCGGGACTAGCGGAGTACTTC. Here the chain combines TRBV19 and TRBJ2-7; TRBD2 aligns with 11 central bases. CDR1 and CDR2 are drawn from the germline V gene (reference sequence): LNHDA, SQIVND. The CDR3 runs 12 residues from the cysteine to the phenylalanine. Here the CDR3 DNA is all that survives: 36 bases in frame from base 1. The germline V end is reduced by 7 bases and the J end by 11 bases; junction bases left unmatched: 7.